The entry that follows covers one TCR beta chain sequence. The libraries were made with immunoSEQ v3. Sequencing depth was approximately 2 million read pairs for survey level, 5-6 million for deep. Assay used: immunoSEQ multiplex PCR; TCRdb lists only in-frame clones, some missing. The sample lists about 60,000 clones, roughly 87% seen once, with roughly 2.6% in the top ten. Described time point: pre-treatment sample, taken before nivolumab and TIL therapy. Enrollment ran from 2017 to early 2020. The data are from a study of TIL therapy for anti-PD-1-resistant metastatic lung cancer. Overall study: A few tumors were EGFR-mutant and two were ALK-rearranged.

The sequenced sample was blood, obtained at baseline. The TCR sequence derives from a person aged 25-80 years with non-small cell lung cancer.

CDR3 residues: CASSLNREPTNEKLFF. CDR3 DNA: TGCGCCAGCAGCCTCAACAGGGAGCCAACTAATGAAAAACTGTTTTTT. The chain combines TRBV5-1 with TRBJ1-4; TRBD1 might be the D (6 bases). The CDR3 is 16 amino acids. V was clipped by 4 bases and J by 0 bases, with 13 bases between them. Looked up from germline, CDR1 is SGHRS and CDR2 is YFSETQ.